Presented here are 28 T cell receptor beta chains from one specimen sequenced in a study of a mutant IDH1 vaccine in newly diagnosed glioma. Their cognate antigens are unknown. Only in-frame clones appear in the TCRdb table, and some are missing; sequencing was by immunoSEQ multiplex PCR. Of about 47,000 clones in the sample, approximately 90% were seen once. Noted time point: week 35, safety follow-up. Vaccine doses each comprised 300 ug of mutant IDH1 20-mer peptide, with topical imiquimod. Sample: PBMCs, taken from a glioma patient whose treatment included an IDH1 peptide vaccine. The receptors come from a woman in her 40s with glioma.

This chain connects TRBV6-5 to TRBJ1-5, with D unclear. This CDR3 is built from 15 residues. The ends were cut back, 6 bases at V and 3 bases at J, with 15 bases in the middle. CDR1 and CDR2 from the germline V gene are MNHEY and SVGAGI. CDR3 loop: CASSPRRRNNQPQHF. DNA of the CDR3: TGTGCCAGCAGCCCCAGACGGAGGAACAATCAGCCCCAGCATTTT.

V gene TRBV5-1 combines with J gene TRBJ1-4, with a weak D call TRBD1 (5 bases). The V gene's germline CDR1 is SGHRS and CDR2 YFSETQ. V was cut by 4 bases and J by 4 bases, with 11 bases left in between. There are 14 residues in the CDR3. The CDR3 is CASSPDSVNEKLFF. The CDR3 DNA reads as TGCGCCAGCAGCCCCGACAGCGTTAATGAAAAACTGTTTTTT.

The rearrangement uses TRBV7-2 and TRBJ2-7; no firm D call. The ends were cut back, 3 bases at V and 1 base at J, with 7 bases in the middle. The CDR3 has 13 amino acids. Germline V gene sequence: CDR1 SGHTA, CDR2 FQGNSA. The CDR3 sequence: CASSFLGSYEQYF. CDR3 sequence (DNA): TGTGCCAGCAGCTTTCTCGGATCCTACGAGCAGTACTTC.

This rearrangement joins TRBV19 to TRBJ2-1; a weak D match, TRBD1 (6 bases). Germline V gene sequence: CDR1 LNHDA, CDR2 SQIVND (reference sequence). This CDR3 contains 15 residues. Trimming shortened V by 4 bases and J by 1 base, and 11 bases separated the two germline ends. The CDR3 DNA is TGTGCCAGTAGTAGACAGGTACTATCCTACAATGAGCAGTTCTTC. Its protein product is CASSRQVLSYNEQFF.

In this sample, this clone turned up once. The J gene is TRBJ1-4, the V gene TRBV15, with TRBD1 as a possible D gene (5 bases). The V and J ends lost 5 bases and 3 bases respectively, with 16 bases between them. This CDR3 comprises 16 residues. Germline V gene sequence: CDR1 LNHNV, CDR2 YYDKDF (reference sequence). The CDR3 here is CATSGFFMGANEKLFF. For the CDR3, the DNA is TGTGCCACCAGCGGTTTTTTCATGGGGGCTAATGAAAAACTGTTTTTT.

In its sample, this clone was seen once. The V call is TRBV29-1, the J call TRBJ2-4, with TRBD1 matching 8 bases. With 7 bases clipped from V and 4 bases from J, the junction kept 6 bases outside the gene matches. The germline V gene has CDR1 SQVTM and CDR2 ANQGSEA. CDR3 size: 13 residues. The CDR3 here is CSAQGARKNIQYF. For the CDR3, the DNA is TGCAGCGCCCAGGGGGCACGAAAAAACATTCAGTACTTC.

This chain connects TRBV5-6 to TRBJ2-7; D is unresolved. Per germline, CDR1 SGHDT and CDR2 YYEEEE. There are 14 residues in the CDR3. Between the trimmed V and J ends, which lost 2 bases and 0 bases, there was a span of 9 bases. CDR3 amino acids: CASSFGPSSYEQYF. DNA for the CDR3: TGTGCCAGCAGCTTTGGACCCAGCTCCTACGAGCAGTACTTC. Supplemented by reference TRBV5-6 and TRBJ2-7, the full variable domain reads DAGVTQSPTHLIKTRGQQVTLRCSPKSGHDTVSWYQQALGQGPQFIFQYYEEEERQRGNFPDRFSGHQFPNYSSELNVNALLLGDSALYLCASSFGPSSYEQYFGPGTRLTVT.

V is TRBV2 and J is TRBJ2-2; D ambiguous. Trimming pared 7 bases from V and 0 bases from J, leaving 9 bases between. The CDR3 contains 14 residues. Germline V CDR1 and CDR2: SNHLY, FYNNEI. The CDR3 loop is CASIMGPNTGELFF. The CDR3 nucleotides read TGTGCCAGCATCATGGGCCCGAACACCGGGGAGCTGTTTTTT.

This chain joins TRBV29-1 and TRBJ2-1; 12 nucleotides match TRBD1. CDR3 length: 14 amino acids. J gave up 3 bases and V 7 bases, and 4 bases lay outside the gene matches. In germline, CDR1 is SQVTM, CDR2 ANQGSEA. The CDR3 DNA follows: TGCAGCGCAGGGACAGGGGGCCTCTACAATGAGCAGTTCTTC. It is translated as CSAGTGGLYNEQFF.

This clone was detected once. The gene calls are TRBV27 and TRBJ2-1; D ambiguous. The CDR3 extends over 13 amino acids. Per germline, CDR1 MNHEY and CDR2 SMNVEV (reference sequence). The V and J ends lost 2 bases and 4 bases respectively, with 6 bases between them. CDR3 sequence: CASSLSPYNEQFF. CDR3 nucleotide sequence: TGTGCCAGCAGTTTAAGCCCGTACAATGAGCAGTTCTTC.

In DNA, the CDR3 is TGTGCCAGCAGCTTTCGGGGGCGACCGCTAGCCGTCTACAATGAGCAGTTCTTC. Its translation is CASSFRGRPLAVYNEQFF. The J gene is TRBJ2-1, the V gene TRBV7-8; D may match TRBD1 or TRBD2 (6 bases each). The V gene lost 3 bases and the J gene lost 3 bases, with 21 bases spanning the gap. CDR1 SGHVS and CDR2 FQNEAQ come from the germline V gene. The CDR3 has 18 amino acids. Filled out from reference TRBV7-8 and TRBJ2-1, the complete variable domain reads GAGVSQSPRYKVAKRGQDVALRCDPISGHVSLFWYQQALGQGPEFLTYFQNEAQLDKSGLPSDRFFAERPEGSVSTLKIQRTQQEDSAVYLCASSFRGRPLAVYNEQFFGPGTRLTVL.

The CDR3 nucleotides read TGTGCCAGCAGCTCCCGAGCGGGTATTGGACAGCCCCAGCATTTT. It codes for CASSSRAGIGQPQHF. The chain uses TRBV5-8 and TRBJ1-5, with D uncertain. The CDR3 length is 15 residues. Germline V CDR1 and CDR2: SGHTS, YDEGEE. V was cut by 3 bases and J by 7 bases, with 17 bases left in between.

The chain couples TRBV7-2 to TRBJ2-2; 9 bases are shared with TRBD2. Losses at the gene ends were 5 bases for V and 6 bases for J; bases not matched to a gene: 7. This CDR3 region has 15 residues. Germline lookup yields CDR1 SGHTA and CDR2 FQGNSA. CDR3 DNA sequence: TGTGCCAGCAGCCCGGGACTAGCAGTGTCCGGGGAGCTGTTTTTT. Its translation is CASSPGLAVSGELFF.

V gene TRBV7-2 combines with J gene TRBJ2-6; 7 bases agree with TRBD2. The CDR3 loop spans 16 amino acids. CDR1 and CDR2 from the germline V gene are SGHTA and FQGNSA. Trimming at V came to 7 bases and at J to 0 bases, leaving 6 bases not matched to a gene. The CDR3 loop is CASKERGLSGANVLTF. The CDR3 nucleotides are TGTGCCAGCAAGGAGCGGGGCCTCTCTGGGGCCAACGTCCTGACTTTC.

The chain links TRBV7-2 to TRBJ1-2; TRBD1 matches 7 bases. This CDR3 is built from 17 residues. The germline gives CDR1 SGHTA, CDR2 FQGNSA. After removal of 5 bases from V and 4 bases from J, the junction contained 16 bases not matched to a gene. Here the CDR3 DNA reads TGTGCCAGCAGCCCCCCGGGACAGACAATTAAGTTCTATGGCTACACCTTC. As protein: CASSPPGQTIKFYGYTF.

The chain couples TRBV9 to TRBJ1-2; maybe TRBD1 (6 bases). Per the germline V gene, CDR1 is SGDLS and CDR2 is YYNGEE. Trimming took 3 bases from V and 1 from J, leaving 13 bases between them. The CDR3 length is 15 residues. The CDR3 loop is CASSGRTGLNYGYTF. The CDR3 coding sequence is TGTGCCAGCAGCGGCCGAACAGGGCTTAACTATGGCTACACCTTC.

This clone was picked up a small number of times. The rearrangement links TRBV2 to TRBJ2-1; D unresolved. The V end lost 3 bases, the J end lost 7 bases, and 4 bases lay between the germline ends. This CDR3 contains 11 residues. The V gene's germline CDR1 is SNHLY and CDR2 FYNNEI. The CDR3 coding sequence is TGTGCCAGCAGTGACGATAATGAGCAGTTCTTC. Protein sequence: CASSDDNEQFF.

This clone appeared once. The chain recombines TRBV5-8 with TRBJ1-5, with no clear D. The V gene lost 0 bases and the J gene lost 0 bases, with 10 bases spanning the gap. The CDR3 covers 16 residues. Germline assignment: CDR1 SGHTS and CDR2 YDEGEE. The CDR3 reads CASSLGYKYSNQPQHF. DNA for the CDR3: TGTGCCAGCAGCTTGGGGTACAAATATAGCAATCAGCCCCAGCATTTT.

The chain is built from TRBV7-2 and TRBJ2-7; D perhaps matches TRBD1 (5 bases). Germline CDR1 is SGHTA and CDR2 is FQGNSA. The V end was cut by 6 bases, the J end by 2 bases, with 14 bases between. The CDR3 length is 14 residues. Here the CDR3 reads CASSRQSATYEQYF. CDR3 in DNA: TGTGCCAGCAGTAGACAGAGCGCTACCTACGAGCAGTACTTC.

V and J are TRBV5-5 and TRBJ2-2; 7 nucleotides line up with TRBD1. With V trimmed by 0 bases and J by 8 bases, 19 bases remained unmatched. Germline V gives CDR1 SGHKS, CDR2 YYEKEE (reference sequence). This CDR3 comprises 19 residues. This CDR3 is CASSLGVTGHRMALGELFF. The CDR3 DNA reads TGTGCCAGCAGCTTGGGCGTGACAGGGCATCGGATGGCACTAGGGGAGCTGTTTTTT.

The rearrangement joins TRBV6-5 to TRBJ2-5, with TRBD1 identical over 7 bases. The germline V gene has CDR1 MNHEY and CDR2 SVGAGI. V was clipped by 2 bases and J by 2 bases; unmatched bases: 2. CDR3 size: 14 residues. CDR3 in amino acids: CASSYGRGQETQYF. The CDR3 DNA sequence: TGTGCCAGCAGTTACGGCAGGGGGCAAGAGACCCAGTACTTC.

A few counts support this clone. The chain carries TRBV30 and TRBJ1-1; D is unclear. V lost 0 bases and J lost 1, with 6 bases in between. The CDR3 spans 13 residues. Germline loops: CDR1 GTSNPN, CDR2 SVGIG (reference sequence). CDR3 sequence (DNA): TGTGCCTGGAGTGTAGCAAGGAACACTGAAGCTTTCTTT. It translates to CAWSVARNTEAFF.

V gene TRBV7-2 combines with J gene TRBJ2-3; TRBD2 aligns across 10 bases. V trimming: 1 base; J trimming: 3 bases; junction bases outside the gene matches: 4. The germline V gene has CDR1 SGHTA and CDR2 FQGNSA. This CDR3 comprises 16 residues. The CDR3 sequence: CASSLGSGRGTDTQYF. The CDR3 DNA reads TGTGCCAGCAGCTTAGGGAGCGGGAGGGGAACAGATACGCAGTATTTT.

This clone has just a few counts. The chain couples TRBV27 to TRBJ2-3; D possibly corresponds to TRBD2 (5 bases). CDR3 length: 15 residues. Per the germline V gene, CDR1 is MNHEY and CDR2 is SMNVEV (reference sequence). V dropped 1 base and J dropped 0 bases, with 8 bases sitting between them. In DNA, the CDR3 is TGTGCCAGCAGTTTATTTCCGGGAAGCACAGATACGCAGTATTTT. Translation gives CASSLFPGSTDTQYF.

V gene TRBV21-1 combines with J gene TRBJ2-1. TRBV21-1 constitutes a pseudogene. The CDR3 length is 16 residues. CDR3 DNA sequence: TGTGCCACCCGGGGGTCAGGGGTTGTTTCCTACAATGAGCAGTTCTTC. Encoded protein: CATRGSGVVSYNEQFF.

Points on this clone: Other nucleotide sequences from this sample produce the same CDR3. This chain links TRBV4-1 with TRBJ2-7, with TRBD2 matching 10 bases. Germline CDR1 is MGHRA and CDR2 is YSYEKL. This CDR3 is 16 amino acids long. The junction had 6 bases not matched to a gene; V was cut back by 0 bases and J by 4 bases. The CDR3 here is CASSQEGLAGGYEQYF. The CDR3 coding sequence is TGCGCCAGCAGCCAAGAAGGGTTAGCGGGGGGTTACGAGCAGTACTTC.

This clone is a singleton in its sample. One end of the junction fails to match germline, which may point to a read error. The chain couples TRBV13 to TRBJ1-1; D unresolved. Germline CDR1 reads PRHDT; CDR2 reads FYEKMQ (reference sequence). The CDR3 length is 11 residues. The CDR3 sequence is CASILDTEAFF. The DNA for the CDR3 is TGTGCCAGCATCTTAGACACTGAAGCTTTCTTT.

The chain combines TRBV4-3 with TRBJ2-7; D not certain. CDR1 LGHNA and CDR2 YSLEER come from the germline V gene. Trimming stripped 1 base from V and 3 bases from J, with 7 bases between. This CDR3 region has 13 residues. The CDR3 loop reads CASSQAKHYEQYF. The CDR3 coding sequence is TGCGCCAGCAGCCAAGCAAAGCACTACGAGCAGTACTTC.